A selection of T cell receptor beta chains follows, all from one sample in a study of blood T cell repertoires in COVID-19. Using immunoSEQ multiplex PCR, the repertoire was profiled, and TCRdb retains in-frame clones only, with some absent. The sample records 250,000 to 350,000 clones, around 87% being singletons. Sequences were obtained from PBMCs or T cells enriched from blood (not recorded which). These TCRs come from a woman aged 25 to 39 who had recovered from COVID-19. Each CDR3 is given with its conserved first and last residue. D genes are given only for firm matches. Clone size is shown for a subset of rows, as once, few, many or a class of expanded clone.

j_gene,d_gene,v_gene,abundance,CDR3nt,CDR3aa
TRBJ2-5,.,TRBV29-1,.,TGCAGCGTTGAACAGGGAAAGGAGACCCAGTACTTC,CSVEQGKETQYF
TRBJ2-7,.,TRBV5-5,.,TGTGCCAGCAGCCAGGGACACAATCCCTACGAGCAGTACTTC,CASSQGHNPYEQYF
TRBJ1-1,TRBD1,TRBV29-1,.,TGCAGCGCAAGAAGGGTGGGACAGGGGGCCGGGACTGAAGCTTTCTTT,CSARRVGQGAGTEAFF
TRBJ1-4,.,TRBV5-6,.,TGTGCCAGCAGCCTAGGCGCGGGCGGAAAACTGTTTTTT,CASSLGAGGKLFF
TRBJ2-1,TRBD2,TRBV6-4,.,TGTGCCAGCAGTGACTCTGGGCTAGCGGGGGGCAATGAGCAGTTCTTC,CASSDSGLAGGNEQFF
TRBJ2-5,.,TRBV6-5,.,TGTGCCAGCAACTCCCTCCGGGACACCCAAGAGACCCAGTACTTC,CASNSLRDTQETQYF
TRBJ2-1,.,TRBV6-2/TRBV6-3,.,TGTGCCAGCAGCGTATTCAGGGGCAGGGGCAATGAGCAGTTCTTC,CASSVFRGRGNEQFF
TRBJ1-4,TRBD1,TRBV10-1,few,TGCGCCAGTACCACAGGGGCAACTAATGAAAAACTGTTTTTT,CASTTGATNEKLFF
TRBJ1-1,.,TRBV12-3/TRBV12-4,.,TGTGCCAGCCGGGACATCGGACCCACTGAAGCTTTCTTT,CASRDIGPTEAFF
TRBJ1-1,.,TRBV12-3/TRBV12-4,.,TGTGCCAGCAGTTCTTATATCTTTGAAGCTTTCTTT,CASSSYIFEAFF
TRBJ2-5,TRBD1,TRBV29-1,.,TGCAGCGCTATGACAGGGGGTGAGGAGACCCAGTACTTC,CSAMTGGEETQYF
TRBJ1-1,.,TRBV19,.,TGTGCCAGTAAAAATGGGGCTGCGGGGCGCGAAACTGAAGCTTTCTTT,CASKNGAAGRETEAFF
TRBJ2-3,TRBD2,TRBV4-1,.,TGCGCCAGCAGCCAAGGGGTTAGCGGGGGGCCCACAGATACGCAGTATTTT,CASSQGVSGGPTDTQYF
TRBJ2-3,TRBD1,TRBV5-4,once,TGTGCCAGCAGCGGAGGAGCCGGGACAGGTTGGAATACGCAGTATTTT,CASSGGAGTGWNTQYF
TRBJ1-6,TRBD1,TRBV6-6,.,TGTGCCAGCAGTCAGGACAGGGGGTGGTCCTATAATTCACCCCTCCACTTT,CASSQDRGWSYNSPLHF
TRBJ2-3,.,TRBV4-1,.,TGCGCCAGCAGCTCAAGAGGGGGGGGGCGCACAGATACGCAGTATTTT,CASSSRGGGRTDTQYF
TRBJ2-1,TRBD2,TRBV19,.,TGTGCCAGTAGTCAAGGACTAGCGAATTACAATGAGCAGTTCTTC,CASSQGLANYNEQFF
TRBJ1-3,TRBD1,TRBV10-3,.,TGTGCCATCAGTGAGTCTAGCCCGGGACAGGGGTTTTCTTTTGACTCTGGAAACACCATATATTTT,CAISESSPGQGFSFDSGNTIYF
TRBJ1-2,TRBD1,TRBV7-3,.,TGTGCCAGCAGCTCCGGACAGGACTATGGCTACACCTTC,CASSSGQDYGYTF
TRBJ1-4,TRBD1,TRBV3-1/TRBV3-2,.,TGTGCCAGCAGCCAAGGGACAGGGGGTGAAAAACTGTTTTTT,CASSQGTGGEKLFF
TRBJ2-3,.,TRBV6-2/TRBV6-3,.,TGTGCCAGCAGTTACCGGGGATTGTTGAGGAGCACAGATACGCAGTATTTT,CASSYRGLLRSTDTQYF
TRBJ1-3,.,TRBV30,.,TGTGCCTGGAGTAGCGGCTCTGGAAACACCATATATTTT,CAWSSGSGNTIYF
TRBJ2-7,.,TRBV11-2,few,TGTGCCAGCAGCTTAGAAAGCGCCTGGGGGCAGCAGTACTTC,CASSLESAWGQQYF
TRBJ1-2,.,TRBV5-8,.,TGTGCCAGCAGCTTGGGGCAGGAAGGTGGCTACACCTTC,CASSLGQEGGYTF
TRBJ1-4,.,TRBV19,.,TGTGCCAGTACCCAAGCCGCGGGGGAGGGAGAAAAACTGTTTTTT,CASTQAAGEGEKLFF
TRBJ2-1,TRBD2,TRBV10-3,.,TGTGCCATCAGTGACCGCCTAGCGGGAGACAATGAGCAGTTCTTC,CAISDRLAGDNEQFF
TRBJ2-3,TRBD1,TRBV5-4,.,TGTGCCAGCAGCGGACCCGGACAGGGGGTAGATACGCAGTATTTT,CASSGPGQGVDTQYF
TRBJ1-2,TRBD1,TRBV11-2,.,TGTGCCAGCAGTACTACAGGGGCCTCTAACTATGGCTACACCTTC,CASSTTGASNYGYTF
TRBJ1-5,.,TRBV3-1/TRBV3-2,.,TGTGCCAGCAGCCGAGGTATTGGCAATCAGCCCCAGCATTTT,CASSRGIGNQPQHF
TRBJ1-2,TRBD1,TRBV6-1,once,TGTGCCAGCAGTGAAGCCGGGACAGGGGGCTCGTCTGGCTACACCTTC,CASSEAGTGGSSGYTF
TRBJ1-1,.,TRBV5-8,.,TGTGCCAGCAGCTTAGGACAGATGAACACTGAAGCTTTCTTT,CASSLGQMNTEAFF
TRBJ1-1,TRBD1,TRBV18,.,TGTGCCAGCTCACTGGGACAGAGTGAAGCTTTCTTT,CASSLGQSEAFF
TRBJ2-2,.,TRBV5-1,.,TGCGCCAGCAGAGAGACAGTGAACACCGGGGAGCTGTTTTTT,CASRETVNTGELFF
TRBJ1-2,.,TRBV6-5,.,TGTGCCAGCACCTGGAGGGATAACTATGGCTACACCTTC,CASTWRDNYGYTF
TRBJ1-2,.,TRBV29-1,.,TGCAGCGGCAGGGTTGGAGACTATGGCTACACCTTC,CSGRVGDYGYTF
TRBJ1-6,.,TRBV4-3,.,TGCGCCAGCAGCCAAGCTACGCCGGGATCACCCCTCCACTTT,CASSQATPGSPLHF
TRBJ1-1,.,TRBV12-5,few,TGTGCTAGTGGTTTAGGAAGCGGGACTGAAGCTTTCTTT,CASGLGSGTEAFF
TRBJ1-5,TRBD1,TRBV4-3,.,TGCGCCAGCAGCTGGACAGGGGGCGGACAGCCCCAGCATTTT,CASSWTGGGQPQHF
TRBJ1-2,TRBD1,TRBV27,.,TGTGCCAGCAGTTGGACAGGCGCCGCTAACTATGGCTACACCTTC,CASSWTGAANYGYTF
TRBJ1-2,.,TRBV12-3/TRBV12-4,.,TGTGCCAGCAGTTACGGCCGCGGGGAAGGCTACACCTTC,CASSYGRGEGYTF